The 3 T cell receptor beta chains listed next were all sequenced from one sample in a study of blood T cells in healthy people across ages (dated by TCRdb to 2015 to 2017). The method behind the library was 5' RACE. Sequencer: Illumina HiSeq 2500. The second PCR ran for roughly 7 to 12 cycles and used a J-beta primer mix along with a sample-barcoded 5' primer. TCRdb redid the processing of the public reads, applying fastp at Q25 and MiXCR, and retained in-frame beta chains. CDR3 protein duplicates are merged, each entry listing the most common genes and DNA. This sample lists fewer than 1,200,000 distinct CDR3 sequences; under 30% were detected once. About 0.72% of the sample goes to the ten largest clones. This sample also appeared in a second study, on T cells of mothers and their children.

Source material: blood. These TCRs come from a girl aged 2-10 years in good health.

The chain joins TRBV9 to TRBJ1-5; D is undetermined. Germline V gene lookup returns CDR1 SGDLS and CDR2 YYNGEE. The CDR3 is 14 amino acids. Trimming took off 2 bases at V and 10 bases at J, with 16 bases between the two ends. The CDR3 is CASSVTSNPQPQHF. As DNA, the CDR3 is TGTGCCAGCAGCGTGACGTCTAATCCCCAACCCCAGCATTTT.

V and J are TRBV20-1 and TRBJ2-5, with 9 nucleotides matching TRBD2. V lost 8 bases to trimming and J lost 1 base; unmatched junction nucleotides: 11. The CDR3 has 15 residues. Per the germline V gene, CDR1 is DFQATT and CDR2 is SNEGSKA (reference sequence). The CDR3 reads CSSNRLAEGQETQYF. For the CDR3, the DNA is TGCAGTTCTAATAGACTAGCGGAGGGCCAAGAGACCCAGTACTTC.

This chain uses TRBV3-1 with TRBJ2-5, with D maybe TRBD1 (5 bases). Gene TRBJ2-1 matches the end of the DNA better, so the J call may be wrong. Germline V lookup: CDR1 LGHDT, CDR2 YNNKEL (reference sequence). The CDR3 is 15 residues long. The CDR3 DNA reads TGTGCCAGCAGCCAAGATTGGGGCGGTAGCAATGAGCAGTTCTTC. Translation: CASSQDWGGSNEQFF.